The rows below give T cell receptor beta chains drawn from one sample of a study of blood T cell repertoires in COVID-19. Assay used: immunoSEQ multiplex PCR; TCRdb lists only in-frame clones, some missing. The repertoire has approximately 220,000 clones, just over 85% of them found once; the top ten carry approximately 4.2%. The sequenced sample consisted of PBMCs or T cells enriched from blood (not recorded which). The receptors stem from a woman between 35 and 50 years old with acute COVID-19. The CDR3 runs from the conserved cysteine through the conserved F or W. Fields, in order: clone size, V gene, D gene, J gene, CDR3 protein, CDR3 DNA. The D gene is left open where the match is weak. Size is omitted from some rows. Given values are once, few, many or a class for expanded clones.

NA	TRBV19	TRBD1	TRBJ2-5	CASSTRQGQETQYF	TGTGCCAGTAGTACCCGACAGGGCCAAGAGACCCAGTACTTC
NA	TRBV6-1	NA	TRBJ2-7	CASRGAAYEQYF	TGTGCCAGTCGGGGGGCGGCCTACGAGCAGTACTTC
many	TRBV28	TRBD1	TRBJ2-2	CASSTGTENTGELFF	TGTGCCAGCAGTACCGGGACAGAGAACACCGGGGAGCTGTTTTTT
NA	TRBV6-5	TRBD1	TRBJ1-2	CASRIGTGWRYGYTF	TGTGCCAGCAGGATTGGGACAGGGTGGCGTTATGGCTACACCTTC
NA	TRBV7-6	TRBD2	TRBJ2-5	CASSLAHGLAGGRETQYF	TGTGCCAGCAGCTTAGCTCACGGACTAGCGGGAGGCAGAGAGACCCAGTACTTC
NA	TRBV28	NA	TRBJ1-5	CASSLRRSGQPQHF	TGTGCCAGCAGTTTAAGAAGGTCGGGTCAGCCCCAGCATTTT
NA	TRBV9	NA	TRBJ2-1	CASSLRTDEETYNEQFF	TGTGCCAGCAGCCTACGGACAGACGAAGAAACCTACAATGAGCAGTTCTTC
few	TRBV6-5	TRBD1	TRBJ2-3	CASTVGQGAIDTQYF	TGTGCCAGCACCGTTGGACAGGGGGCGATAGATACGCAGTATTTT
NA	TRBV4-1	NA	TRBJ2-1	CASSIPTGLEQFF	TGCGCCAGCAGCATACCTACAGGGCTAGAGCAGTTCTTC
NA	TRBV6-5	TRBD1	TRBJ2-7	CASRSTGTGGYEQYF	TGTGCCAGCAGGTCAACCGGGACAGGGGGCTACGAGCAGTACTTC